What follows describes a single T cell receptor (beta chain). Antigen: not known. This entry is derived from a study of response to subunit inactivated influenza vaccine. Whole-study results and caveats: With each seasonal influenza vaccination, the authors suggested, few new T cells are recruited.

From the RT-PCR reads, TCRdb called clonotypes with MiXCR, one entry per CDR3 protein. The sample records about 830,000 distinct CDR3 sequences, roughly 20% being singletons. The source is a middle-aged man who received an inactivated influenza vaccine. The specimen was PBMCs from blood, collected roughly 5 days after vaccination.

In nucleotides, the CDR3 is TGTGCCAGCAGCCCCCTGACAGGGTGGGAGACCCAGTACTTC. Protein sequence: CASSPLTGWETQYF. The V and J genes are TRBV7-2 and TRBJ2-5; the match to TRBD1 covers 7 bases. V lost 5 bases and J lost 5; bases outside the gene matches: 8. This CDR3 comprises 14 residues. CDR1 SGHTA and CDR2 FQGNSA come from the germline V gene. Using reference TRBV7-2 and TRBJ2-5 for the parts outside the CDR3, the full variable domain is GAGVSQSPSNKVTEKGKDVELRCDPISGHTALYWYRQSLGQGLEFLIYFQGNSAPDKSGLPSDRFSAERTGGSVSTLTIQRTQQEDSAVYLCASSPLTGWETQYFGPGTRLLVL.